The next 4 T cell receptor beta chains were all read from a single sample in a study of beta chain features in type 1 diabetes (dated by TCRdb to the late 2010s). The library was built by means of the immunoSEQ multiplex PCR assay. The High Capacity cDNA Reverse Transcription Kit was used to reverse transcribe all of the isolated RNA, meaning that expressed TCRB transcripts were what got sequenced. The table comes from immuneACCESS by way of TCRdb, which keeps in-frame sequences with V and J called. Part of the clones is missing from these tables; in studies checked, under half for an unresolved V gene and the rest for unknown reasons. Recorded for this sample are under 950,000 clones; 15% to 20% of them occurred a single time. The ten biggest clones cover 0.02% to 0.03% of the sample. Sequencing was carried out using naive CD4+ T cells from blood. Per the publication, the cell subset or site label means: true naive CD4+ T cells. These TCRs come from a woman between 18 and 29 years old in good health.

This clone was observed a few times. The chain joins TRBV7-2 to TRBJ2-4, with 9 nucleotides matching TRBD1. The CDR3 runs 18 residues. V shed 5 bases and J 4 bases; nucleotides not matched to a gene: 15. From germline, CDR1 is SGHTA and CDR2 FQGNSA. CDR3 bases: TGTGCCAGCAGCCCCACCCCGGGACAGGGCGTAGTAAAAAACATTCAGTACTTC. Its protein is CASSPTPGQGVVKNIQYF.

This clone has just a few counts. The rearrangement joins TRBV5-6 to TRBJ2-7; either TRBD1 or TRBD2 may supply D (6 bases each). Germline V gene sequence: CDR1 SGHDT, CDR2 YYEEEE. The CDR3 length is 14 residues. Trimming took 1 base from V and 4 from J, leaving 12 bases between them. The CDR3 nucleotides are TGTGCCAGCAGCTTGACAGGGAGGTCGTACGAGCAGTACTTC. Its protein is CASSLTGRSYEQYF.

The table lists this clone with a few counts. The chain uses TRBV10-3 and TRBJ2-3, with D perhaps TRBD1 (5 bases). The germline V gene has CDR1 ENHRY and CDR2 SYGVKD. The V and J ends lost 9 bases and 8 bases respectively, with 12 bases between them. This CDR3 spans 11 amino acids. The DNA of the CDR3 is TGTGCCATACAGGCTTCGGGTACGCAGTATTTT. Translated: CAIQASGTQYF.

The rearrangement joins TRBV5-1 to TRBJ2-4; D perhaps matches TRBD2 (6 bases). V was clipped by 0 bases and J by 8 bases, with 18 bases between them. Germline CDR1 and CDR2: SGHRS and YFSETQ. The CDR3 is made up of 16 amino acids. The CDR3 DNA sequence: TGCGCCAGCAGCTTGGGGCTTCTAGCGCCTCCCCACATTCAGTACTTC. This translates into CASSLGLLAPPHIQYF.